This record concerns one TCR beta chain sequence. Germline CDR1 and CDR2: SGHAT and FQNNGV. With V trimmed by 0 bases and J by 0 bases, 6 bases remained unmatched. The CDR3 consists of 19 residues. Clinical history reported by participants formed the basis on which cohorts were assigned. Here immunoSEQ multiplex PCR was the method, and the copy in TCRdb shows in-frame clones only, minus some. The repertoire holds about 140,000 clones, with approximately 84% as singletons. The sample is drawn from a study of blood T cell repertoires in COVID-19. In the study overall: Sources were T cells, B-cell-depleted T cells, or PBMCs; the material itself was cDNA or gDNA.

Sequenced sample: PBMCs or T cells enriched from blood (not recorded which). The chain links TRBV11-2 to TRBJ2-3, with 13 bases matching TRBD2. This clonotype was obtained from a man aged 40-49 years with acute COVID-19. The CDR3 region is CASSLDPGLAGRSTDTQYF. The CDR3 nucleotides are TGTGCCAGCAGCTTAGATCCGGGACTAGCGGGACGGAGCACAGATACGCAGTATTTT.